What follows describes a single TCR beta chain. The source of the sample is a study of blood T cell repertoires in COVID-19. TCRdb keeps only in-frame clones here, not all; method: immunoSEQ multiplex PCR. This sample has tens of thousands of clones, with over 85% found just once. This TCR was sampled from a middle-aged man with COVID-19, enrolled during active disease. The sequencing input was peripheral blood.

CDR3 region: CVRSLGQNTGELFF. CDR3 DNA: TGTGTCAGAAGCTTAGGGCAGAACACCGGGGAGCTGTTTTTT. V is TRBV7-5 and J is TRBJ2-2; the D call of TRBD1 is as the table states it, not checked on the DNA. TRBV7-5 is recorded as a pseudogene. CDR3 size: 14 residues.